These 20 T cell receptor beta chains originate from one sample sequenced in a study of CD8 T cells in Susac syndrome. An amount of RNA that ranged from about 0.45 to 1 ug was reverse transcribed with random hexamers. Each CDR3 protein gets one entry after TCRdb re-called the immunoSEQ multiplex PCR reads with MiXCR. The sample contains about 150,000 distinct CDR3 sequences, approximately 96% of which appear only once. The sample consisted of CD4+ T cells from PBMCs. The receptors were gathered from a human donor with Susac syndrome.

The J gene is TRBJ2-5, the V gene TRBV19, with 8 bases identical to TRBD2. This CDR3 contains 15 residues. Germline V lookup: CDR1 LNHDA, CDR2 SQIVND (reference sequence). J was trimmed by 0 bases and V by 8 bases; bases with no gene match: 8. The CDR3 protein is CASGSGGSYQETQYF. CDR3 nucleotides: TGTGCCAGTGGATCGGGAGGGTCGTACCAAGAGACCCAGTACTTC.

CDR3 nucleotide sequence: TGTGCCAGCAGCGTGGCACACCACTACGAGCAGTACTTC. Translating gives CASSVAHHYEQYF. This sequence joins TRBV7-3 and TRBJ2-7, with D hard to call. Germline V gene lookup returns CDR1 SGHTA and CDR2 FQGTGA. With 5 bases removed from V and 3 bases from J, the gap between germline ends came to 11 bases. CDR3 length: 13 amino acids.

This chain links TRBV5-4 with TRBJ1-3; 7 bases are a match to TRBD1. Germline V gene lookup returns CDR1 SGHNT and CDR2 YYREEE (reference sequence). After removal of 4 bases from V and 0 bases from J, the junction contained 4 bases not matched to a gene. The CDR3 contains 15 residues. CDR3 DNA: TGTGCCAGCAGCCAGGGGGTCGGCTCTGGAAACACCATATATTTT. It translates to CASSQGVGSGNTIYF.

The CDR3 DNA follows: TGTGCCAGCAGCCTCGGGACGAGGGAGCAGTACTTC. It encodes CASSLGTREQYF. V gene TRBV12-3 or TRBV12-4 combines with J gene TRBJ2-7; D tentatively reads TRBD1 or TRBD2 (5 bases each). The CDR3 has 12 amino acids. Trimming removed 6 bases from V and 7 bases from J, with 13 bases in between.

This clonotype was recorded once. In DNA, the CDR3 is TGCACCAGCAGCCAAGATCCAAGGGACAGGGGGCTCAATCAGCCCCAGCATTTT. This gives the protein CTSSQDPRDRGLNQPQHF. This chain connects TRBV1 to TRBJ1-5; TRBD1 is the table's D call, not checked against the DNA. TRBV1 is marked as a pseudogene. CDR3 length equals 18 residues.

The chain couples TRBV20-1 to TRBJ2-1; perhaps TRBD2 as D (6 bases). Trimming shortened V by 5 bases and J by 9 bases, and 14 bases separated the two germline ends. Looked up from germline, CDR1 is DFQATT and CDR2 is SNEGSKA (reference sequence). The CDR3 contains 12 residues. The CDR3 here is CSALGRLSEQFF. CDR3 in DNA: TGCAGTGCTTTGGGGAGGTTAAGTGAGCAGTTCTTC.

J is TRBJ2-2 and V is TRBV2, with 14 bases aligning to TRBD2. V lost 3 bases and J lost 6; bases outside the gene matches: 6. The CDR3 extends over 17 amino acids. CDR1 and CDR2 from the germline V gene are SNHLY and FYNNEI. The CDR3 DNA sequence: TGTGCCAGCAGTGAGCCGGGACTAGCGGGAGTATCCGGGGAGCTGTTTTTT. Translating it yields CASSEPGLAGVSGELFF.

The chain carries TRBV6-6 and TRBJ2-7, with D possibly matching TRBD1 (5 bases). Per the germline V gene, CDR1 is MNHNY and CDR2 is SVGAGI (reference sequence). V lost 5 bases and J 5 bases, leaving 7 bases between the germline ends. The CDR3 is made up of 11 amino acids. The CDR3 bases are TGTGCCAGCAGTATAGGGGACGAGCAGTACTTC. As protein: CASSIGDEQYF.

This sequence joins TRBV15 and TRBJ2-3; 7 nucleotides match TRBD1. The junction had 6 bases not matched to a gene; V was cut back by 0 bases and J by 3 bases. The length of the CDR3 is 16 residues. From germline, CDR1 is LNHNV and CDR2 YYDKDF (reference sequence). The CDR3 nucleotides are TGTGCCACCAGCAGAGATCGAGGGGGCGCAACAGATACGCAGTATTTT. This encodes CATSRDRGGATDTQYF. Together with reference TRBV15 and TRBJ2-3, the CDR3 gives the full variable domain: DAMVIQNPRYQVTQFGKPVTLSCSQTLNHNVMYWYQQKSSQAPKLLFHYYDKDFNNEADTPDNFQSRRPNTSFCFLDIRSPGLGDTAMYLCATSRDRGGATDTQYFGPGTRLTVL.

The chain is built from TRBV28 and TRBJ1-2; D gene unclear. This CDR3 region has 11 residues. Germline V gene sequence: CDR1 MDHEN, CDR2 SYDVKM. Trimming took 8 bases from V and 5 from J, leaving 9 bases between them. CDR3 in DNA: TGTGCCAGCTCAGGTGAATATGGCTACACCTTC. This codes for CASSGEYGYTF.

J is TRBJ1-5 and V is TRBV20-1, with 10 bases matching TRBD1. The germline gives CDR1 DFQATT, CDR2 SNEGSKA (reference sequence). The ends lost 1 base at V and 6 bases at J; junction bases unmatched: 0. This CDR3 has 13 amino acids. This CDR3 reads CSARGTGGQPQHF. The CDR3 nucleotides read TGCAGTGCTAGAGGGACAGGGGGTCAGCCCCAGCATTTT.

The J gene is TRBJ1-1, the V gene TRBV4-1; D gene unclear. The CDR3 has 15 amino acids. Germline lookup yields CDR1 MGHRA and CDR2 YSYEKL. The ends were cut back, 1 base at V and 1 base at J, with 10 bases in the middle. The CDR3 coding sequence is TGCGCCAGCAGCCAAGGTCCGGGTTGGAACACTGAAGCTTTCTTT. The encoded protein is CASSQGPGWNTEAFF.

The rearrangement uses TRBV18 and TRBJ2-2; no reliable D call. Looked up from germline, CDR1 is KGHSH and CDR2 is LQKENI. Trimming took off 0 bases at V and 4 bases at J, with 9 bases between the two ends. The CDR3 sequence is 15 residues long. CDR3 amino acids: CASSPPGASTGELFF. CDR3 nucleotides: TGTGCCAGCTCACCACCAGGAGCCTCCACCGGGGAGCTGTTTTTT. Full variable domain (outside the CDR3, taken from reference TRBV18 and TRBJ2-2): NAGVMQNPRHLVRRRGQEARLRCSPMKGHSHVYWYRQLPEEGLKFMVYLQKENIIDESGMPKERFSAEFPKEGPSILRIQQVVRGDSAAYFCASSPPGASTGELFFGEGSRLTVL.

The V call is TRBV5-1, the J call TRBJ2-2; unclear D gene. This CDR3 contains 15 residues. In germline, CDR1 is SGHRS, CDR2 YFSETQ. The V and J ends lost 0 bases and 2 bases respectively, with 8 bases between them. The CDR3 DNA follows: TGCGCCAGCAGCTTGGCCAATGCTAACACCGGGGAGCTGTTTTTT. Translation gives CASSLANANTGELFF.

This rearrangement joins TRBV4-2 to TRBJ2-3; D unresolved. The germline CDR1 and CDR2 sequences are LGHNA and YNFKEQ. V was clipped by 0 bases and J by 4 bases, with 14 bases between them. The CDR3 contains 16 residues. CDR3 protein: CASSQDLGRTPDTQYF. CDR3 nucleotide sequence: TGTGCCAGCAGCCAAGATCTGGGCAGAACCCCAGATACGCAGTATTTT.

This clonotype was seen just once. This CDR3 reads CASSSGGPNQPQHF. CDR3 in DNA: TGCGCCAGCAGCTCAGGGGGCCCCAATCAGCCCCAGCATTTT. The rearrangement uses TRBV5-1 and TRBJ1-5; 8 nucleotides match TRBD1. Germline loops: CDR1 SGHRS, CDR2 YFSETQ. The CDR3 is 14 residues long. The V segment lost 3 bases and the J segment 3 bases; nucleotides outside the gene matches: 2.

This clonotype has just one count. The chain joins TRBV7-2 to TRBJ1-2; unclear D gene. The CDR3 loop spans 13 amino acids. The germline gives CDR1 SGHTA, CDR2 FQGNSA. Trimming took 6 bases from V and 4 from J, leaving 12 bases between them. The CDR3 is CASRIVEVYGYTF. Here the CDR3 DNA reads TGTGCCAGCAGAATAGTAGAGGTCTATGGCTACACCTTC. The full variable domain, with the rest looked up from reference TRBV7-2 and TRBJ1-2, is GAGVSQSPSNKVTEKGKDVELRCDPISGHTALYWYRQSLGQGLEFLIYFQGNSAPDKSGLPSDRFSAERTGGSVSTLTIQRTQQEDSAVYLCASRIVEVYGYTFGSGTRLTVV.

This chain connects TRBV20-1 to TRBJ1-2; a possible D gene is TRBD1 (5 bases). This CDR3 is built from 14 residues. The V end was cut by 3 bases, the J end by 0 bases, with 11 bases between. Germline CDR1 reads DFQATT; CDR2 reads SNEGSKA (reference sequence). CDR3: CSARWGESNYGYTF. The CDR3 DNA reads as TGCAGTGCTAGGTGGGGGGAGTCTAACTATGGCTACACCTTC.

The V call is TRBV20-1, the J call TRBJ2-1; 11 bases map to TRBD1. J lost 10 bases, V lost 5 bases, and 10 bases had no gene match. This CDR3 spans 14 amino acids. Germline assignment: CDR1 DFQATT and CDR2 SNEGSKA (reference sequence). The CDR3 loop is CSARGDRGTEEQFF. In DNA form, the CDR3 reads TGCAGTGCTCGAGGGGACAGGGGGACTGAAGAGCAGTTCTTC.

The V and J genes are TRBV6-1 and TRBJ1-1, with TRBD1 matching over 8 bases. Germline V lookup: CDR1 MNHNS, CDR2 SASEGT. The ends lost 6 bases at V and 1 base at J; junction bases unmatched: 13. CDR3 size: 17 residues. CDR3 loop: CASRTHSGGLRNTEAFF. The CDR3 DNA is TGTGCCAGCAGAACCCACTCAGGGGGCTTGAGGAACACTGAAGCTTTCTTT.